Presented here are 20 T cell receptor beta chains from one specimen sequenced in a study of tumor-infiltrating lymphocytes in primary liver carcinoma. With a constant-region primer, TCR beta cDNA was made from 400 to 550 ng of total RNA. Three nested multiplex PCR rounds, a slightly modified ARM-PCR method, built the TCR beta libraries. Each of the first two PCR rounds ran roughly 10 cycles with TRBV1-TRBV30 forward and C-beta reverse primers. TCRdb re-called the multiplex PCR reads through MiXCR, storing one row per CDR3 protein. Of more than 150,000 distinct CDR3 sequences listed, approximately 60% were seen once; the top ten hold around 68%. Germline DNA was extracted alongside blood RNA, which was obtained from unsorted whole blood. The material sequenced was peripheral blood. Receptor source: a man aged 35 to 55 with primary liver carcinoma and hepatitis B virus infection.

This clonotype was counted at least ten times. V gene TRBV11-2 combines with J gene TRBJ1-1; D possibly corresponds to TRBD1 (6 bases). This CDR3 is 15 amino acids long. The germline V gene has CDR1 SGHAT and CDR2 FQNNGV. V lost 0 bases and J 6 bases, leaving 14 bases between the germline ends. DNA for the CDR3: TGTGCCAGCAGCTTAGATTTAGGGGGTTGGGCTGAAGCTTTCTTT. Translating it yields CASSLDLGGWAEAFF.

On this clonotype itself: A clone one base away is much larger, so this may be a read error. No conserved phenylalanine or tryptophan is present at the end of the CDR3, so a read error is the likely explanation. V and J are TRBV4-1 and TRBJ2-3; TRBD2 matches at 10 bases. Germline assignment: CDR1 MGHRA and CDR2 YSYEKL. V lost 6 bases to trimming and J lost 6 bases; unmatched junction nucleotides: 3. This CDR3 comprises 13 residues. Here the CDR3 DNA reads TGCGCCAGCAGACTAGCGGGATCGGATACGCAGTATTCT. Translation gives CASRLAGSDTQYS.

A remark on this clonotype: This may stem from a read error, because a much larger clone lies one nucleotide away. The chain combines TRBV11-2 with TRBJ2-2; D might be TRBD2 (6 bases). Trimming pared 7 bases from V and 10 bases from J, leaving 19 bases between. Germline CDR1 reads SGHAT; CDR2 reads FQNNGV. This CDR3 contains 14 residues. The CDR3 region has the DNA TGTGCCAGCAACTCGGGGCCGGGGGTTGAGGAGCTGTTTTTT. Translated: CASNSGPGVEELFF.

The rearrangement links TRBV4-1 to TRBJ1-3; D might be TRBD1 (6 bases). CDR3 length equals 15 residues. CDR1 is MGHRA, CDR2 YSYEKL, per germline. Trimming cost V 1 base and J 0 bases, with 7 bases left between them. CDR3 sequence (DNA): TGCGCCAGCAGCCAAGCACAGGGCTCTGGAAACACCATATATTTT. Its protein is CASSQAQGSGNTIYF.

This clonotype was counted once. This may be a read error: a much more frequent sequence differs by one nucleotide. The CDR3 carries no conserved terminal phenylalanine or tryptophan, so it likely arises from a read error. This chain connects TRBV6-5 to TRBJ2-7; D perhaps matches TRBD1 (6 bases). Germline CDR1 and CDR2: MNHEY and SVGAGI. There are 13 residues in the CDR3. Deletions cut 4 bases from V and 1 base from J, with 8 bases between. The CDR3 loop is CASSSTGSYEQYS. The CDR3 DNA sequence: TGTGCCAGCAGTTCGACAGGTTCCTACGAGCAGTACTCC.

Worth noting for this clonotype: A much larger clone sits a single nucleotide away, making a read error possible. The rearrangement links TRBV11-3 to TRBJ2-7; D might be TRBD2 (5 bases). The V end was cut by 5 bases, the J end by 9 bases, with 20 bases between. Germline lookup yields CDR1 SGHNT and CDR2 YENEEA. This CDR3 is 14 amino acids long. The CDR3 protein is CASSPDSPSPRQYF. DNA for the CDR3: TGTGCCAGCAGCCCGGACTCCCCCTCCCCTCGGCAGTACTTC.

This clonotype was detected only a few times. The chain employs TRBV5-4 and TRBJ1-1; D might be TRBD1 (6 bases). Germline values: CDR1 SGHNT, CDR2 YYREEE (reference sequence). This CDR3 region has 18 residues. Trimming cost V 4 bases and J 8 bases, with 30 bases left between them. This CDR3 is CASSRWGARAKNNPEAFF. In nucleotides, the CDR3 is TGTGCCAGCAGCCGATGGGGGGCGAGGGCTAAAAACAATCCCGAAGCTTTCTTT. The full variable domain, its missing parts supplied by reference TRBV5-4 and TRBJ1-1, is ETGVTQSPTHLIKTRGQQVTLRCSSQSGHNTVSWYQQALGQGPQFIFQYYREEENGRGNFPPRFSGLQFPNYSSELNVNALELDDSALYLCASSRWGARAKNNPEAFFGQGTRLTVV.

The chain couples TRBV14 to TRBJ1-1, with D perhaps matching TRBD1 (5 bases). The CDR3 is 13 residues long. The germline V gene encodes CDR1 SGHDN and CDR2 FVKESK. V lost 4 bases to trimming and J lost 11 bases, with 17 bases between them. The CDR3 DNA reads TGTGCCAGCAGCCCGGTTCGGCAGGGTCGGGCTTTCTTT. Its translation: CASSPVRQGRAFF. Complete variable domain (other parts from reference TRBV14 and TRBJ1-1): EAGVTQFPSHSVIEKGQTVTLRCDPISGHDNLYWYRRVMGKEIKFLLHFVKESKQDESGMPNNRFLAERTGGTYSTLKVQPAELEDSGVYFCASSPVRQGRAFFGQGTRLTVV.

As regards this clonotype: At one end the junction does not follow the germline gene, possibly because of a read error. V is TRBV6-2 or TRBV6-3 and J is TRBJ2-7; D unresolved. The CDR3 runs to 13 residues. Germline V gene sequence: CDR1 MNHEY, CDR2 SVGEGT. As DNA, the CDR3 is TGTGCCGGCAGTTACGAGGTACCCCACGAGCAGTACTTC. This gives the protein CAGSYEVPHEQYF.

This clonotype was counted once. This could be a read error, since a much larger clone is one nucleotide away. J is TRBJ2-1 and V is TRBV29-1; D is possibly TRBD1 (5 bases). V was cut by 7 bases and J by 10 bases, with 17 bases left in between. The CDR3 spans 12 residues. Germline loops: CDR1 SQVTM, CDR2 ANQGSEA. The DNA of the CDR3 is TGCAGCGGGCAAAGACAGACTTGGGAGCAGTTCTTC. Translated, it gives CSGQRQTWEQFF.

This clonotype was seen more than once but under ten times. This sequence joins TRBV12-5 and TRBJ2-5; the D is unclear. The germline V gene encodes CDR1 LGHNT and CDR2 FRNRAP. V lost 4 bases to trimming and J lost 5 bases, with 8 bases between them. This CDR3 contains 12 residues. The CDR3 nucleotides read TGTGCTAGTGGTTCCGAAGGCGAGACCCAGTACTTC. It yields the protein CASGSEGETQYF. The full variable domain, its missing parts supplied by reference TRBV12-5 and TRBJ2-5, is DARVTQTPRHKVTEMGQEVTMRCQPILGHNTVFWYRQTMMQGLELLAYFRNRAPLDDSGMPKDRFSAEMPDATLATLKIQPSEPRDSAVYFCASGSEGETQYFGPGTRLLVL.

There are a few counts of this clonotype. J is TRBJ2-3 and V is TRBV29-1; D is unclear. There are 14 residues in the CDR3. Germline loops: CDR1 SQVTM, CDR2 ANQGSEA. Trimming pared 0 bases from V and 1 base from J, leaving 8 bases between. DNA of the CDR3: TGCAGCGTTGAAGATAACGCTGGCACAGATACGCAGTATTTT. It yields the protein CSVEDNAGTDTQYF.

The rearrangement joins TRBV25-1 to TRBJ2-7; 7 bases are shared with TRBD1. The CDR3 is 15 amino acids. Germline-derived CDR1 and CDR2 are MGHDK and SYGVNS. The trim removed 4 bases at V and 3 bases at J, leaving 9 bases unmatched. CDR3 nucleotide sequence: TGTGCCAGCAGTGCTTCGACAGGGTTGGACTACGAGCAGTACTTC. Amino acid sequence: CASSASTGLDYEQYF.

The table lists this clonotype with many counts. The J gene is TRBJ2-3, the V gene TRBV29-1; D is undetermined. Germline assignment: CDR1 SQVTM and CDR2 ANQGSEA. Trimming cost V 6 bases and J 6 bases, with 4 bases left between them. The CDR3 runs to 9 residues. The DNA for the CDR3 is TGCAGCGTGGGGGATACGCAGTATTTT. Its protein is CSVGDTQYF.

Turning to this clonotype: At one end the junction does not follow the germline gene, possibly because of a read error. J is TRBJ2-5 and V is TRBV11-2; TRBD2 matches at 7 bases. The CDR3 consists of 15 residues. The germline CDR1 and CDR2 sequences are SGHAT and FQNNGV. In DNA form, the CDR3 reads TGTACCAGCAGCCCATTCAGCGGGGTCCAAGAGACCCAGTACTTC. Encoded protein: CTSSPFSGVQETQYF.

This chain connects TRBV12-3 or TRBV12-4 to TRBJ2-3; no reliable D call. The length of the CDR3 is 11 residues. V was shortened by 11 bases and J by 8 bases, with 14 bases between the two germline ends. CDR3 DNA: TGTGCCGGCAACCAGGAAGGTACGCAGTATTTT. This sequence encodes CAGNQEGTQYF.

The chain recombines TRBV6-2 or TRBV6-3 with TRBJ1-1; the match to TRBD1 covers 7 bases. Trimming took 6 bases from V and 5 from J; bases not matched to a gene: 9. CDR3 size: 14 residues. The germline gives CDR1 MNHEY, CDR2 SVGEGT. CDR3 amino acids: CASRYRGRRTEAFF. The CDR3 DNA is TGTGCCAGCAGATATAGGGGGCGCCGTACTGAAGCTTTCTTT.

This clonotype was seen a few times. V and J are TRBV6-1 and TRBJ2-3; possible D gene TRBD2, 6 bases. This CDR3 comprises 14 residues. V lost 7 bases, J lost 5 bases, and 16 bases lay in between. Looked up from germline, CDR1 is MNHNS and CDR2 is SASEGT. CDR3 in DNA: TGTGCCAGCATGACTAGTGGGAGTCAAGATACGCAGTATTTT. Translated: CASMTSGSQDTQYF.

This clonotype was counted a few times. The CDR3: CASSFAGGPTGEQFF. The CDR3 DNA reads as TGTGCCAGCAGCTTTGCGGGAGGGCCGACAGGGGAGCAGTTCTTC. The chain recombines TRBV5-4 with TRBJ2-1, with TRBD2 identical over 9 bases. Germline trimming cut 2 bases from V and 10 bases from J; bases unmatched to any gene: 10. The CDR3 totals 15 residues. Per the germline V gene, CDR1 is SGHNT and CDR2 is YYREEE (reference sequence). Variable domain in full (rest from reference TRBV5-4 and TRBJ2-1): ETGVTQSPTHLIKTRGQQVTLRCSSQSGHNTVSWYQQALGQGPQFIFQYYREEENGRGNFPPRFSGLQFPNYSSELNVNALELDDSALYLCASSFAGGPTGEQFFGPGTRLTVL.

Turning to this clonotype: One end of the junction is discordant with germline, which a read error may explain. The J gene is TRBJ1-3, the V gene TRBV6-5; D gene unclear. Germline loops: CDR1 MNHEY, CDR2 SVGAGI. The CDR3 sequence is 14 residues long. The CDR3 DNA sequence: TGTGCCATCAGTTACGAGGGTGGAGGGCGAGACATATATTTT. This sequence encodes CAISYEGGGRDIYF.